A selection of T cell receptor beta chains follows, all from one sample in a study of cytomegalovirus exposure and HLA in healthy donors. Sequencing was performed with immunoSEQ multiplex PCR; in TCRdb, only in-frame clones are kept and a portion is missing. The sample lists approximately 150,000 clones; 65% to 85% were seen once. Material for sequencing was PBMCs. The receptors stem from a woman in her twenties or thirties in good health and CMV-seropositive. The CDR3 runs from the conserved cysteine through the conserved F or W. Each record gives: J gene, D gene, V gene, clone size, CDR3 DNA, CDR3 protein. The D gene is left open where the match is weak. A clone size is listed for some rows: how often the clone was seen (once, few, many), or a class if it is expanded.

J: TRBJ1-1
D: NA
V: TRBV28
size: NA
DNA: TGTGCCAGCAGTTTGGGCAGGGTGAACACTGAAGCTTTCTTT
CDR3: CASSLGRVNTEAFF

J: TRBJ1-5
D: TRBD1
V: TRBV6-7
size: NA
DNA: TGTGCCAGCAGATGGACAGGGATGAATCAGCCCCAGCATTTT
CDR3: CASRWTGMNQPQHF

J: TRBJ1-2
D: NA
V: TRBV5-6
size: NA
DNA: TGTGCCAGCAGCTTGGCCGGGGGGAAAAGGCCTAGTGGCTACACCTTC
CDR3: CASSLAGGKRPSGYTF

J: TRBJ2-5
D: TRBD1
V: TRBV7-2
size: NA
DNA: TGTGCCAGCAGCAGGGGACAGGGGTACCAAGAGACCCAGTACTTC
CDR3: CASSRGQGYQETQYF

J: TRBJ1-1
D: NA
V: TRBV30
size: NA
DNA: TGTGCCTGGAGTGTATGGCCGGGAGGGTTGACTGAAGCTTTCTTT
CDR3: CAWSVWPGGLTEAFF

J: TRBJ2-1
D: TRBD2
V: TRBV9
size: NA
DNA: TGTGCCAGCAGCCCCCTGGCCGGGACTAGCGGAGACAATGAGCAGTTCTTC
CDR3: CASSPLAGTSGDNEQFF

J: TRBJ2-5
D: TRBD1
V: TRBV6-1
size: NA
DNA: TGTGCCAGCAGTGCGAACCCGGGACAGGGGGTTGGGAAGACCCAGTACTTC
CDR3: CASSANPGQGVGKTQYF

J: TRBJ1-3
D: NA
V: TRBV7-9
size: NA
DNA: TGTGCCAGCAGCCGGTCGCTCTCTGGAAACACCATATATTTT
CDR3: CASSRSLSGNTIYF

J: TRBJ2-1
D: TRBD2
V: TRBV7-3
size: NA
DNA: TGTGCCAGCAGCCTAACACCACTAGCGGACATCAATGAGCAGTTCTTC
CDR3: CASSLTPLADINEQFF

J: TRBJ1-2
D: TRBD1
V: TRBV9
size: NA
DNA: TGTGCCAGCAGCGTAGGCCATGACAGGGACGATGGCTACACCTTC
CDR3: CASSVGHDRDDGYTF

J: TRBJ2-3
D: NA
V: TRBV29-1
size: NA
DNA: TGCAGCGTTCCCGCAGGGTCAAACCTGGGGAATACGCAGTATTTT
CDR3: CSVPAGSNLGNTQYF

J: TRBJ1-3
D: NA
V: TRBV7-2
size: few
DNA: TGTGCCAGCAGCTTAGGTCCGGCAGGGGTTGGAAACACCATATATTTT
CDR3: CASSLGPAGVGNTIYF

J: TRBJ1-4
D: NA
V: TRBV19
size: NA
DNA: TGTGCCAGTAGTATCAGGGATCCTGAAAAACTGTTTTTT
CDR3: CASSIRDPEKLFF

J: TRBJ1-6
D: TRBD1
V: TRBV9
size: NA
DNA: TGTGCCAGCAGCGTAGGGACAGGGGATGATTCACCCCTCCACTTT
CDR3: CASSVGTGDDSPLHF

J: TRBJ1-1
D: NA
V: TRBV7-9
size: NA
DNA: TGTGCCAGCAGCTTAGTAGGGAGGGAAGCTTTCTTT
CDR3: CASSLVGREAFF

J: TRBJ2-4
D: NA
V: TRBV7-2
size: NA
DNA: TGTGCCAGCAGCTCCTCCCAAGGATTCTTAAGGGGCATTCAGTACTTC
CDR3: CASSSSQGFLRGIQYF

J: TRBJ1-3
D: NA
V: TRBV7-2
size: NA
DNA: TGTGCCAGCAGCCCCACAGGGAGAGGAAACACCATATATTTT
CDR3: CASSPTGRGNTIYF

J: TRBJ1-2
D: TRBD1
V: TRBV6-4
size: NA
DNA: TGTGCCAGCAGTGAAAATGGGCTTGCGGACAGGGGGCACCACTATGGCTACACCTTC
CDR3: CASSENGLADRGHHYGYTF

J: TRBJ2-3
D: NA
V: TRBV5-6
size: NA
DNA: TGTGCCAGCAGCTCGTACACAGATACGCAGTATTTT
CDR3: CASSSYTDTQYF

J: TRBJ1-1
D: TRBD1
V: TRBV18
size: NA
DNA: TGTGCCAGCTCACCCGGGACAGGGGGCTTAGGCACTGAAGCCTTCTTT
CDR3: CASSPGTGGLGTEAFF

J: TRBJ1-1
D: NA
V: TRBV5-1
size: NA
DNA: TGCGCCAGCAGCTTGGTCTTGAACACTGAAGCTTTCTTT
CDR3: CASSLVLNTEAFF

J: TRBJ2-1
D: TRBD2
V: TRBV9
size: NA
DNA: TGTGCCAGCAGCCAGGGGACTAGCGGGGGTTCCTACAATGAGCAGCTCTTC
CDR3: CASSQGTSGGSYNEQLF